This T cell receptor beta chain was retrieved from a study of T cell responses to AZD1222 COVID-19 vaccine. The germline gives CDR1 WSHSY, CDR2 SAAADI. V lost 3 bases and J lost 3; bases outside the gene matches: 1. CDR3 size: 13 residues. Using immunoSEQ multiplex PCR, the repertoire was profiled, and TCRdb retains in-frame clones only, with some absent. The profile shows some 79,000 clones, approximately 85% of them singletons. The study, taken as a whole, reports: Vaccine-related CD4 TCRs covered spike, predominating at 160-218 and 743-854. Possibly, clonal diversity was underestimated; donors were largely white British and included more females.

Points on this clone: Its antigen is as yet unknown.

The sequence derives from an adult who received the AZD1222 COVID-19 vaccine. The V call is TRBV10-2, the J call TRBJ1-2, with 7 bases fitting TRBD1. Here the sequenced sample was peripheral blood, taken 28 days after the second AZD1222 dose. This chain's CDR3 is CASSDTGDYGYTF. The CDR3 DNA reads as TGCGCCAGCAGTGATACAGGGGACTATGGCTACACCTTC.